The rows below give T cell receptor beta chains drawn from one sample of a study of T-cell reconstitution after alpha-beta-depleted transplantation in children. Each CDR3 protein gets one entry after TCRdb re-called the PCR reads with MiXCR. The sample has approximately 70,000 distinct CDR3 sequences, 4.9% seen once. The sequencing here drew on PBMCs, mostly from graft donor cells, taken 180 days after TCRalphabeta/CD19-depleted stem cell transplant. These receptors all come from a boy younger than two who had a stem cell transplant for acute myeloid leukemia, so the T cells may come from the graft donor. CDR3s include the opening cysteine and the closing phenylalanine or tryptophan. Each record gives: J gene, clone size, D gene, V gene, CDR3 protein, CDR3 DNA. The D gene is left open where the match is weak. The size field is filled for only some rows; it gives once, few, many or a size class.

TRBJ1-1 | many | . | TRBV7-2 | CASSLGPPTGNTEAFF | TGTGCCAGCAGCTTAGGCCCCCCGACAGGGAACACTGAAGCTTTCTTT
TRBJ2-3 | many | . | TRBV4-3 | CASSQVAGPRTDTQYF | TGCGCCAGCAGCCAAGTTGCGGGACCACGCACAGATACGCAGTATTTT
TRBJ1-6 | many | . | TRBV4-3 | CASSQEMGYNSPLHF | TGCGCCAGCAGCCAAGAAATGGGCTATAATTCACCCCTCCACTTT
TRBJ1-1 | . | . | TRBV6-5 | CASSLTQGRTEAFF | TGTGCCAGCAGTTTGACCCAGGGGAGGACTGAAGCTTTCTTT
TRBJ1-1 | many | TRBD1 | TRBV6-5 | CASSYSQGVNTEAFF | TGTGCCAGCAGTTACAGCCAGGGGGTGAACACTGAAGCTTTCTTT
TRBJ1-2 | many | TRBD1 | TRBV4-2 | CASSQIVGRDRGREVGYTF | TGTGCCAGCAGCCAAATCGTAGGCCGGGACAGAGGACGCGAGGTGGGCTACACCTTC
TRBJ2-1 | many | TRBD2 | TRBV2 | CASSGPLAGGSYNEQFF | TGTGCCAGCAGTGGTCCACTAGCGGGGGGCTCCTACAATGAGCAGTTCTTC
TRBJ2-2 | many | . | TRBV6-1 | CASGDLGVRTGELFF | TGTGCCAGCGGTGACCTCGGCGTTCGCACCGGGGAGCTGTTTTTT
TRBJ2-3 | . | . | TRBV19 | CASSINIGQITDTQYF | TGTGCCAGTAGTATAAATATTGGGCAGATCACAGATACGCAGTATTTT
TRBJ2-5 | many | . | TRBV30 | CAWSVRQDLPGETQYF | TGTGCCTGGAGTGTACGGCAGGACCTTCCGGGGGAGACCCAGTACTTC
TRBJ1-5 | many | . | TRBV7-7 | CASSLECGKESNQPQHF | TGTGCCAGCAGCTTAGAGTGCGGGAAGGAGAGCAATCAGCCCCAGCATTTT
TRBJ2-3 | many | . | TRBV4-2 | CASSQDRGPDTQYF | TGTGCCAGCAGCCAAGATCGGGGGCCAGATACGCAGTATTTT
TRBJ1-5 | many | . | TRBV5-1 | CASSLASNQPQHF | TGCGCCAGCAGCTTGGCAAGCAATCAGCCCCAGCATTTT
TRBJ2-1 | many | . | TRBV29-1 | CSVSGSREEQFF | TGCAGCGTTAGCGGGTCCAGGGAAGAGCAGTTCTTC
TRBJ1-6 | many | . | TRBV7-9 | CASSLVSILVQGTIRSYNSPLHF | TGTGCCAGCAGCTTAGTCTCGATTTTGGTGCAGGGGACTATTCGCTCCTATAATTCACCCCTCCACTTT
TRBJ2-3 | many | TRBD1 | TRBV4-1 | CASSLWTGNTQYF | TGCGCCAGCAGTCTTTGGACAGGCAATACGCAGTATTTT
TRBJ2-1 | few | . | TRBV30 | CAWRGDPYNEQFF | TGTGCCTGGAGGGGTGATCCCTACAATGAGCAGTTCTTC
TRBJ1-6 | many | . | TRBV7-9 | CASSLEGLASPLHF | TGTGCCAGCAGCTTAGAAGGGCTCGCTTCACCCCTCCACTTT
TRBJ2-5 | many | . | TRBV11-3 | CASSFGSTQYF | TGTGCCAGCAGCTTCGGGTCGACCCAGTACTTC
TRBJ2-3 | many | TRBD2 | TRBV5-5 | CASSLAGGTDTQYF | TGTGCCAGCAGCTTGGCCGGGGGGACAGATACGCAGTATTTT
TRBJ2-1 | many | TRBD1 | TRBV12-3/TRBV12-4 | CASSPRTGGSYNEQFF | TGTGCCAGCAGTCCCCGGACAGGGGGATCCTACAATGAGCAGTTCTTC
TRBJ2-1 | many | TRBD2 | TRBV12-3/TRBV12-4 | CASSLRRGGYNEQFF | TGTGCCAGCAGTTTAAGGCGGGGGGGCTACAATGAGCAGTTCTTC
TRBJ1-5 | many | TRBD1 | TRBV9 | CASSEGQARQPQHF | TGTGCCAGCAGCGAGGGACAGGCTCGTCAGCCCCAGCATTTT
TRBJ2-2 | many | . | TRBV6-5 | CASSLLTGELFF | TGTGCCAGCAGTTTGTTGACCGGGGAGCTGTTTTTT
TRBJ1-1 | many | . | TRBV11-2 | CASSLLLGVNTEAFF | TGTGCCAGCAGCTTGCTTCTGGGGGTGAACACTGAAGCTTTCTTT
TRBJ2-2 | once | TRBD1 | TRBV12-3/TRBV12-4 | CTISFLPGTGGTGELFF | TGTACCATCAGTTTCCTCCCCGGGACAGGGGGGACCGGGGAGCTGTTTTTT
TRBJ1-5 | many | TRBD1 | TRBV6-2/TRBV6-3 | CASRTGAQPQHF | TGTGCCAGCAGAACAGGGGCTCAGCCCCAGCATTTT
TRBJ2-2 | many | . | TRBV5-1 | CASSLGSETPTGELFF | TGCGCCAGCAGCTTGGGAAGTGAGACCCCGACCGGGGAGCTTTTTTTT
TRBJ1-5 | many | TRBD1 | TRBV20-1 | CSANRGAGYSGNQPQHF | TGCAGTGCAAACAGGGGCGCGGGATATAGCGGCAATCAGCCCCAGCATTTT
TRBJ1-3 | many | . | TRBV5-1 | CASSPGRNSGNTIYF | TGCGCCAGCAGCCCAGGACGAAATAGTGGAAACACCATATATTTT
TRBJ2-7 | many | . | TRBV5-6 | CASSFIGTYEQYF | TGTGCCAGCAGCTTCATAGGGACATACGAGCAGTACTTC
TRBJ1-2 | many | TRBD1 | TRBV14 | CASSQGGQIISFYGYTF | TGTGCCAGCAGCCAGGGGGGACAGATCATCTCGTTCTATGGCTACACCTTC
TRBJ2-1 | many | . | TRBV28 | CASRPFGVVSYNEQFF | TGTGCCAGCAGGCCGTTCGGGGTAGTGTCCTACAATGAGCAGTTCTTC
TRBJ2-1 | many | TRBD2 | TRBV13 | CASSLGAGSGGDPYNEQFF | TGTGCCAGCAGCTTAGGCGCTGGTAGCGGGGGAGATCCCTACAATGAGCAGTTCTTC
TRBJ2-1 | many | . | TRBV7-2 | CASSLLAPGRNEQFF | TGTGCCAGCAGCCTTCTAGCGCCGGGGCGCAATGAGCAGTTCTTC
TRBJ2-2 | many | . | TRBV5-1 | CASGFPAGVSNTGELFF | TGCGCCAGCGGCTTTCCCGCTGGAGTTTCGAACACCGGGGAGCTGTTTTTT
TRBJ1-1 | many | . | TRBV12-3/TRBV12-4 | CASSLRDAEAFF | TGTGCCAGCAGCCTCCGGGACGCTGAAGCTTTCTTT
TRBJ2-1 | many | TRBD2 | TRBV11-2 | CASSSLAGFNEQFF | TGTGCCAGCAGCTCCCTAGCGGGCTTTAATGAGCAGTTCTTC
TRBJ2-3 | many | . | TRBV6-1 | CASSESGSYTQYF | TGTGCCAGCAGTGAATCGGGGTCCTATACGCAGTATTTT
TRBJ2-7 | . | . | TRBV7-2 | CASSSRGDGFYEQYF | TGTGCCAGCAGCTCTCGAGGGGACGGATTCTACGAGCAGTACTTC
TRBJ2-7 | many | . | TRBV5-5 | CASSLKQGTAFYEQYF | TGTGCCAGCAGCTTAAAACAGGGAACAGCCTTTTACGAGCAGTACTTC
TRBJ2-3 | . | TRBD1 | TRBV11-3 | CASSLDREDTQYF | TGTGCCAGCAGCCTCGACAGGGAGGATACGCAGTATTTT
TRBJ2-7 | many | TRBD2 | TRBV20-1 | CSADASGRSSYEQYF | TGCAGTGCGGACGCTAGCGGTAGGAGCTCCTACGAGCAGTACTTC
TRBJ1-1 | many | . | TRBV5-5 | CASSPRGQPNTEAFF | TGTGCCAGCAGCCCTAGAGGACAGCCGAACACTGAAGCTTTCTTT
TRBJ2-4 | many | TRBD1 | TRBV7-2 | CASSLATWDRLLAKNIQYF | TGTGCCAGCAGCTTAGCGACCTGGGACAGACTTCTAGCCAAAAACATTCAGTACTTC
TRBJ2-2 | many | TRBD2 | TRBV28 | CASSTGGNAGELFF | TGTGCCAGCTCCACGGGGGGAAATGCCGGGGAGCTGTTTTTT
TRBJ2-1 | many | . | TRBV7-3 | CASSLTGGSYNEQFF | TGTGCCAGCAGCTTAACAGGGGGCTCCTACAATGAGCAGTTCTTC
TRBJ1-5 | many | . | TRBV23-1 | CASSPEQGRNQPQHF | TGCGCCAGCAGTCCAGAACAGGGAAGAAATCAGCCCCAGCATTTT
TRBJ1-1 | few | . | TRBV28 | CASSLGPGRRTEAFF | TGTGCCAGCAGTTTAGGTCCAGGGAGGAGGACTGAAGCTTTCTTT
TRBJ2-2 | many | TRBD1 | TRBV2 | CASIYNRGPTRELFF | TGTGCCAGCATATACAACAGGGGACCCACCCGGGAGCTGTTTTTT
TRBJ1-2 | many | . | TRBV20-1 | CSAGRTRRDNNYGYTF | TGCAGTGCCGGACGAACCCGGCGGGACAATAACTATGGCTACACCTTC
TRBJ2-3 | many | TRBD2 | TRBV4-1 | CASSQDRGVSDTQYF | TGCGCCAGCAGCCAAGATCGGGGGGTTTCAGATACGCAGTATTTT
TRBJ2-3 | many | . | TRBV28 | CASSFPTGDYTDTQYF | TGTGCCAGCAGTTTCCCGACAGGGGACTACACAGATACGCAGTATTTT
TRBJ1-5 | many | TRBD1 | TRBV7-2 | CASSLDYRGTQHF | TGTGCCAGCAGCTTAGATTACAGGGGAACCCAGCATTTT
TRBJ2-4 | many | . | TRBV27 | CASSLTDRGRNIQYF | TGTGCCAGCAGTTTAACGGACAGAGGTAGAAACATTCAGTACTTC
TRBJ2-3 | many | TRBD1 | TRBV7-8 | CASSRRQGEPDTQYF | TGTGCCAGCAGCCGACGACAGGGAGAGCCAGATACGCAGTATTTT
TRBJ2-1 | many | . | TRBV25-1 | CASSEWGDEQFF | TGTGCCAGCAGTGAATGGGGGGATGAGCAGTTCTTC